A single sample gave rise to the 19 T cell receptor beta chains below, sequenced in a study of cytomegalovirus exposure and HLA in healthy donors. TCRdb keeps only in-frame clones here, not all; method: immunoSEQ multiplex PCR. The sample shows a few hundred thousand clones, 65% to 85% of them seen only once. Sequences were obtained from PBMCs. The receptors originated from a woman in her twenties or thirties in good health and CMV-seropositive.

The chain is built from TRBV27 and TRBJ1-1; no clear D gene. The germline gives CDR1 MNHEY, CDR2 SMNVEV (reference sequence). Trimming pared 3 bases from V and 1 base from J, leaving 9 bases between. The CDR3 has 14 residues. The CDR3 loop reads CASSFRTGNTEAFF. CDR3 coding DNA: TGTGCCAGCAGTTTTAGAACCGGGAACACTGAAGCTTTCTTT.

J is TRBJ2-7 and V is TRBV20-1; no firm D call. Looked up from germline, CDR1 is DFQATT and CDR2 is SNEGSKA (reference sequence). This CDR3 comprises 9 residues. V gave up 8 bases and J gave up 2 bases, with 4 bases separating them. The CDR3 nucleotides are TGCAGTCTCGCCTACGAGCAGTACTTC. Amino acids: CSLAYEQYF.

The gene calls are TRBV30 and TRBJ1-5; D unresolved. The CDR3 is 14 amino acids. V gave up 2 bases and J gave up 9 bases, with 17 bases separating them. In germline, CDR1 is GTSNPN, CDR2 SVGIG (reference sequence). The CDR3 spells CAWSSSPSHWPQHF. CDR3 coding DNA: TGTGCCTGGAGTAGCTCCCCTAGTCACTGGCCCCAGCATTTT.

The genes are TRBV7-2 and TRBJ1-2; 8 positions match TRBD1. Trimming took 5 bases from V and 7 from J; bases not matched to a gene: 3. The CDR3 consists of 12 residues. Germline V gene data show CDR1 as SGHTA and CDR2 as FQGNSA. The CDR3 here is CASSPGQGGYTF. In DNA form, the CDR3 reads TGTGCCAGCAGCCCTGGACAGGGTGGCTACACCTTC.

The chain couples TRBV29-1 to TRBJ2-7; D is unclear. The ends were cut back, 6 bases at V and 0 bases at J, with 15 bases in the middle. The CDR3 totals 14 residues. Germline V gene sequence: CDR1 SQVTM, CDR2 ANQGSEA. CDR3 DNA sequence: TGCAGCGTGAAAAAGGGATTCCCCTCCTACGAGCAGTACTTC. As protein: CSVKKGFPSYEQYF.

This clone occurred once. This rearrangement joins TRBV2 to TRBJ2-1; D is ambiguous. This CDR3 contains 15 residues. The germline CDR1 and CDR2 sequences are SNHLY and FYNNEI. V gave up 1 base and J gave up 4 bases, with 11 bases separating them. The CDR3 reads CASSEGATIYNEQFF. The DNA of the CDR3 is TGTGCCAGCAGTGAAGGGGCCACTATATACAATGAGCAGTTCTTC. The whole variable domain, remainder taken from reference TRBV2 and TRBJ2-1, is EPEVTQTPSHQVTQMGQEVILRCVPISNHLYFYWYRQILGQKVEFLVSFYNNEISEKSEIFDDQFSVERPDGSNFTLKIRSTKLEDSAMYFCASSEGATIYNEQFFGPGTRLTVL.

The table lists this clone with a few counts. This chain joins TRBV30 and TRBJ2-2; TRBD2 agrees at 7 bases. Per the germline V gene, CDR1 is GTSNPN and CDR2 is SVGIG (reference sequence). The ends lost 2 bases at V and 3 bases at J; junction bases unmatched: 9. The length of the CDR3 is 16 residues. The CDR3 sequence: CAWSHPSAGDTGELFF. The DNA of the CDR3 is TGTGCCTGGAGTCACCCTAGCGCGGGGGACACCGGGGAGCTGTTTTTT.

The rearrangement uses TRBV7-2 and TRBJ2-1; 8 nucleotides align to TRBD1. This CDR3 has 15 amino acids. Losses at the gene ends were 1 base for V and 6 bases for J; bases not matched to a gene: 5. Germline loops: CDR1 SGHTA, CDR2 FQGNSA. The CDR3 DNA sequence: TGTGCCAGCAGCTTAGGGATAACAGGGGGCAATGAGCAGTTCTTC. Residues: CASSLGITGGNEQFF.

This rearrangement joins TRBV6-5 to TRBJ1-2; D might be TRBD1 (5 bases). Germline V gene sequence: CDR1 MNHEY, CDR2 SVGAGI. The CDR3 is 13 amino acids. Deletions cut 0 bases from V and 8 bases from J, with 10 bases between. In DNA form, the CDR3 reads TGTGCCAGCAGTTACTCGGGGCCTGAGGGCTACACCTTC. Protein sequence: CASSYSGPEGYTF.

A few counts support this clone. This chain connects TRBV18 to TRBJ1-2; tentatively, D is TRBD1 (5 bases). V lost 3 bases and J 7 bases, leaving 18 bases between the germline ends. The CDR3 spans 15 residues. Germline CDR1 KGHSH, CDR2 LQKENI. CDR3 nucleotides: TGTGCCAGCTCACCCATCAGGGAGATGTCGGCTGGCTACACCTTC. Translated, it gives CASSPIREMSAGYTF.

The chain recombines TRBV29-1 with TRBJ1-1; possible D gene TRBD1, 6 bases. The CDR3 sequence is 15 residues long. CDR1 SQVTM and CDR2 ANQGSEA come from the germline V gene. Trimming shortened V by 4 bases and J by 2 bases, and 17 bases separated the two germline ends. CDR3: CSVVGLRTDNTEAFF. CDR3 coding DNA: TGCAGCGTTGTTGGATTGAGGACAGATAACACTGAAGCTTTCTTT.

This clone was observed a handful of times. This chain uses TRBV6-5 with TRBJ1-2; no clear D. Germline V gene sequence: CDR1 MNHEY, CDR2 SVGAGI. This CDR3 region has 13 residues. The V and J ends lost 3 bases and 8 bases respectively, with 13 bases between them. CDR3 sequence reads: CASSYPGQDGYTF. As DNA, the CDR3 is TGTGCCAGCAGTTATCCGGGTCAGGACGGCTACACCTTC.

CDR3 sequence reads: CASSLGTGSFNRQFF. In DNA form, the CDR3 reads TGTGCCAGCAGCTTGGGGACAGGGTCATTCAATAGGCAGTTCTTC. V gene TRBV5-6 combines with J gene TRBJ2-1; TRBD1 aligns across 8 bases. There are 15 residues in the CDR3. Unmatched junction bases numbered 11, after V lost 0 bases and J lost 12 bases. The germline gives CDR1 SGHDT, CDR2 YYEEEE.

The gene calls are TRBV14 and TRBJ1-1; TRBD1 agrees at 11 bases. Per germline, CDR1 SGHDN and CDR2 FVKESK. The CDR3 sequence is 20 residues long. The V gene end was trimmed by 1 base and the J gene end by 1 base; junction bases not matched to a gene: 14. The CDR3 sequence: CASSQGRRGQGAGGNTEAFF. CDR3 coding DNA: TGTGCCAGCAGCCAAGGGCGCCGCGGACAGGGGGCTGGGGGGAACACTGAAGCTTTCTTT.

The CDR3 coding sequence is TGCAGCGTTGGGTCGGGCTCCCCTCGACAGCAGTACTTC. The encoded protein is CSVGSGSPRQQYF. The J gene is TRBJ2-7, the V gene TRBV29-1; D gene unclear. The CDR3 consists of 13 residues. V lost 4 bases and J lost 8, with 18 bases in between. Per germline, CDR1 SQVTM and CDR2 ANQGSEA.

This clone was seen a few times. The chain's CDR3 is CASSALAGGSYEQYF. The CDR3 DNA follows: TGTGCCAGTAGTGCACTAGCGGGAGGGTCCTACGAGCAGTACTTC. The chain joins TRBV19 to TRBJ2-7, with 13 bases identical to TRBD2. The germline V gene encodes CDR1 LNHDA and CDR2 SQIVND (reference sequence). CDR3 length: 15 amino acids. The trim removed 5 bases at V and 1 base at J, leaving 2 bases unmatched.

In nucleotides, the CDR3 is TGCAGCGTTGAGGGACTAGCGGGAGGGGGGTCAGATACGCAGTATTTT. Amino acid sequence: CSVEGLAGGGSDTQYF. The J gene is TRBJ2-3, the V gene TRBV29-1; TRBD2 agrees at 16 bases. Germline V gene sequence: CDR1 SQVTM, CDR2 ANQGSEA. The CDR3 has 16 residues. V lost 3 bases, J lost 4 bases, and 4 bases stayed unmatched.

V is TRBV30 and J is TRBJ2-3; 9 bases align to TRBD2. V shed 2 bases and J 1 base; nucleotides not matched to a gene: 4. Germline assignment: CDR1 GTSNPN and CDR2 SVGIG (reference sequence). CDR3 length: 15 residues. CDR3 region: CAWSTWTSGTDTQYF. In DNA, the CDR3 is TGTGCCTGGAGTACCTGGACTAGCGGCACAGATACGCAGTATTTT.

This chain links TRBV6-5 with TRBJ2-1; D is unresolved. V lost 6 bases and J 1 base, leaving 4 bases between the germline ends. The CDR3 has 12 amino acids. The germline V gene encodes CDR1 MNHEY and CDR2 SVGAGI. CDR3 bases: TGTGCCAGCAGGAGTTCCTACAATGAGCAGTTCTTC. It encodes CASRSSYNEQFF.